This paragraph covers one T cell receptor beta chain sequence. The antigen remains undetermined. The sample is drawn from a study of regulatory and conventional T cells in RAG deficiency. Overall study results and limits: RAG-deficient patients showed markedly lower Shannon entropy and higher Simpson indices than control T-cell subsets. Omenn patients showed >90% Treg-Tconv overlap and shorter CDR3 lengths. Treg unique TCR beta sequences were about 92-fold fewer in Omenn syndrome and CID/AS patients than controls.

The CDR3 spans 12 residues. Trimming cost V 2 bases and J 5 bases, with 7 bases left between them. Germline V lookup: CDR1 SGHRS, CDR2 YFSETQ. Conventional CD4+ T cells were sorted from blood as CD25-low CD127-high cells. TCRdb keeps only in-frame clones here, not all; method: immunoSEQ multiplex PCR. The sample holds around 23,000 clones, 85% to 95% seen once. This sample also belongs to another study, concerning regulatory T cells. According to that study: The primer mix had 52 TRBV and 13 TRBJ primers. In patients, unique TRB V-J pairs were restricted and V/J usage skewed, especially in Tregs.

The source is a human donor in good health. The J gene is TRBJ1-1, the V gene TRBV5-1; D is unclear. Sequenced input: CD4+ T cells sorted from blood. The CDR3: CASSLGSTEAFF. The CDR3 DNA is TGCGCCAGCAGCTTAGGCAGTACTGAAGCTTTCTTT.